This is a list of T cell receptor beta chains from one sample in a study of early T cells in non-severe SARS-CoV-2 infection. In TCRdb, the 5' RACE reads were re-called with MiXCR into one record per CDR3 protein. The sample has approximately 69,000 distinct CDR3 sequences, 9.5% to 15% seen once. Sample: whole blood, taken at baseline. The receptors come from an adult who was a healthcare worker with PCR-confirmed SARS-CoV-2 infection or an uninfected control (not recorded which). The CDR3 runs from the conserved cysteine through the conserved F or W. The order of the fields is V gene, J gene, clone size, D gene, CDR3 protein, CDR3 DNA. A D gene is named only where the DNA matches it firmly. The listing skips clone size in some rows; elsewhere it reads once, few, many or a size class.

>TRBV20-1|TRBJ2-7|many|TRBD2
CSARGPGLRTYEQYF
TGCAGTGCTAGAGGGCCGGGACTAAGGACTTACGAGCAGTACTTC
>TRBV4-3|TRBJ1-1|-|-
CASSQDTENEAFF
TGCGCCAGCAGTCAGGACACGGAAAATGAAGCTTTCTTT
>TRBV18|TRBJ2-7|few|-
CASSLGRTPNEQYF
TGTGCCAGCTCACTAGGACGGACACCTAACGAGCAGTACTTC
>TRBV7-2|TRBJ2-7|many|TRBD1
CASSDRGRNEQYF
TGTGCCAGCAGCGACAGGGGTCGGAACGAGCAGTACTTC
>TRBV7-6|TRBJ2-2|few|TRBD2
CASTFIAGADTGELFF
TGTGCCAGCACCTTCATAGCGGGGGCCGACACCGGGGAGCTGTTTTTT
>TRBV3-1|TRBJ2-7|-|-
CANSQGVTTLPYF
TGTGCCAACAGCCAAGGAGTTACTACCCTCCCGTACTTC
>TRBV3-1|TRBJ2-7|-|TRBD1
CASSHTSGGEYF
TGTGCCAGCAGCCATACCTCAGGGGGCGAGTACTTC
>TRBV4-3|TRBJ2-1|-|TRBD2
CASSQGLAGGIEQFF
TGCGCCAGCAGCCAAGGACTAGCGGGGGGGATTGAGCAGTTCTTC
>TRBV6-1|TRBJ1-5|many|-
CATTVTTGQEWPQHF
TGTGCCACAACGGTAACGACAGGCCAGGAGTGGCCCCAGCATTTT
>TRBV6-2/TRBV6-3|TRBJ1-1|few|-
CASSYSVVSGPRRF
TGTGCCAGCAGTTACTCGGTGGTAAGCGGCCCGAGGCGCTTT
>TRBV11-2|TRBJ1-3|few|-
CASSPVRGPGNTIYF
TGTGCCAGCAGCCCCGTCCGGGGTCCTGGAAACACCATATATTTT
>TRBV7-8|TRBJ2-1|few|-
CASRLDRNNEQFF
TGTGCCAGCAGGTTGGACAGAAACAATGAGCAGTTCTTC
>TRBV20-1|TRBJ1-2|-|TRBD1
CSARKQGAAGYTF
TGCAGTGCTAGGAAACAGGGGGCTGCCGGCTACACCTTC
>TRBV28|TRBJ2-1|few|-
CASRSSKVGRWQFF
TGTGCCAGCAGGTCGTCGAAAGTAGGGCGGTGGCAGTTCTTC
>TRBV29-1|TRBJ2-7|many|TRBD2
CSVSGASYEQYF
TGCAGCGTTAGCGGGGCCTCCTACGAGCAGTACTTC
>TRBV11-2|TRBJ2-3|few|-
CASSPQDTDTQYF
TGTGCCAGCAGCCCACAGGACACAGATACGCAGTATTTT
>TRBV29-1|TRBJ2-7|-|TRBD1
CSVGPGQGLYEQYF
TGCAGCGTAGGGCCGGGACAGGGTCTCTACGAGCAGTACTTC